This entry lists 13 T cell receptor beta chains sequenced from one sample in a study of OX40 agonist ivuxolimab in advanced cancers. The assay was immunoSEQ multiplex PCR, and TCRdb's table has in-frame clones only and misses some. The repertoire holds 60,000 or so clones, with 89% as singletons. The sequenced sample was CD4+ or CD8+ T cells sorted from blood, obtained in a trial of the OX40 agonist ivuxolimab. Receptor source: an adult with an advanced solid tumor such as melanoma, head and neck, liver or kidney cancer.

The chain has TRBV27 and TRBJ1-1; the D is unclear. This CDR3 contains 13 residues. V lost 2 bases and J lost 0, with 4 bases in between. In germline, CDR1 is MNHEY, CDR2 SMNVEV (reference sequence). CDR3 DNA: TGTGCCAGCAGTTTAGTATTGAACACTGAAGCTTTCTTT. Encoded protein: CASSLVLNTEAFF.

This chain joins TRBV11-2 and TRBJ1-3; no firm D call. The CDR3 has 15 amino acids. Germline values: CDR1 SGHAT, CDR2 FQNNGV. Trimming took 3 bases from V and 0 from J, leaving 9 bases between them. The CDR3 is CASSFNDISGNTIYF. CDR3 DNA: TGTGCCAGCAGCTTTAACGACATCTCTGGAAACACCATATATTTT.

The chain recombines TRBV30 with TRBJ2-3; the D is unclear. Between the trimmed V and J ends, which lost 0 bases and 3 bases, there was a span of 4 bases. Germline V gene lookup returns CDR1 GTSNPN and CDR2 SVGIG (reference sequence). This CDR3 is 12 amino acids long. CDR3 loop: CAWSVATDTQYF. CDR3 in DNA: TGTGCCTGGAGTGTGGCTACAGATACGCAGTATTTT.

This clone was recorded once. J is TRBJ2-2 and V is TRBV10-3; 9 nucleotides align to TRBD2. V lost 3 bases and J lost 3; bases outside the gene matches: 5. CDR3 length equals 16 residues. Germline V gene data show CDR1 as ENHRY and CDR2 as SYGVKD. The DNA of the CDR3 is TGTGCCATCAGTGAATTAGCGGGAGAGGACACCGGGGAGCTGTTTTTT. Translation gives CAISELAGEDTGELFF.

The chain links TRBV5-6 to TRBJ2-5; D is undetermined. The length of the CDR3 is 14 residues. V was pared by 4 bases and J by 2 bases, with 12 bases between. Germline V gene data show CDR1 as SGHDT and CDR2 as YYEEEE. DNA for the CDR3: TGTGCCAGCAGCCCCTGGAGCAGGCAAGAGACCCAGTACTTC. Translation gives CASSPWSRQETQYF. The full variable domain, with the rest looked up from reference TRBV5-6 and TRBJ2-5, is DAGVTQSPTHLIKTRGQQVTLRCSPKSGHDTVSWYQQALGQGPQFIFQYYEEEERQRGNFPDRFSGHQFPNYSSELNVNALLLGDSALYLCASSPWSRQETQYFGPGTRLLVL.

The chain combines TRBV27 with TRBJ1-2, with TRBD1 identical over 11 bases. Germline CDR1 MNHEY, CDR2 SMNVEV (reference sequence). The trim removed 5 bases at V and 8 bases at J, leaving 16 bases unmatched. CDR3 length equals 17 residues. The CDR3 DNA reads as TGTGCCAGCAGTCCCTTAGGGACAGGGGGTATGGCGTCGGGCTACACCTTC. It specifies CASSPLGTGGMASGYTF.

The J gene is TRBJ1-6, the V gene TRBV2, with 7 bases identical to TRBD1. Unmatched junction bases numbered 14, after V lost 8 bases and J lost 10 bases. The CDR3 covers 15 residues. Germline CDR1 reads SNHLY; CDR2 reads FYNNEI. CDR3 DNA sequence: TGTGCCAGCCGATACCGGGACAGCTTACGATCACCCCTCCACTTT. Encoded protein: CASRYRDSLRSPLHF.

The chain employs TRBV5-1 and TRBJ2-1; D assignment may be TRBD1 or TRBD2 (5 bases each). Germline CDR1 is SGHRS and CDR2 is YFSETQ. The CDR3 is 17 residues long. Trimming pared 2 bases from V and 1 base from J, leaving 16 bases between. The chain's CDR3 is CASSLRGGSGSYNEQFF. The CDR3 DNA reads as TGCGCCAGCAGCTTACGGGGCGGCAGTGGTTCCTACAATGAGCAGTTCTTC. Complete variable domain (other parts from reference TRBV5-1 and TRBJ2-1): KAGVTQTPRYLIKTRGQQVTLSCSPISGHRSVSWYQQTPGQGLQFLFEYFSETQRNKGNFPGRFSGRQFSNSRSEMNVSTLELGDSALYLCASSLRGGSGSYNEQFFGPGTRLTVL.

V usage is TRBV6-4 and J usage is TRBJ1-1, with a weak D call TRBD1 (6 bases). The ends were cut back, 2 bases at V and 6 bases at J, with 10 bases in the middle. The CDR3 is 13 amino acids. In germline, CDR1 is MRHNA, CDR2 SNTAGT. The CDR3 sequence is CASSDGTRAEAFF. The CDR3 DNA sequence: TGTGCCAGCAGTGACGGGACACGGGCTGAAGCTTTCTTT.

As regards this clone: One end of the junction does not line up with germline, which may come from a read error. The chain couples TRBV6-6 to TRBJ2-7, with D possibly being TRBD1 (6 bases). The CDR3 runs 13 residues. The germline gives CDR1 MNHNY, CDR2 SVGAGI (reference sequence). The DNA for the CDR3 is TGTGCCGGCAGTCCGGACAGCTCCTACGAGCAGTACTTC. Translation: CAGSPDSSYEQYF.

The V gene is TRBV5-8, the J gene TRBJ2-7; 7 bases map to TRBD1. Germline loops: CDR1 SGHTS, CDR2 YDEGEE. This CDR3 has 17 amino acids. Trimming removed 3 bases from V and 0 bases from J; junction bases left unmatched: 12. CDR3: CASSYDLTGAGSYEQYF. In nucleotides, the CDR3 is TGTGCCAGCAGCTACGACCTCACAGGGGCAGGCTCCTACGAGCAGTACTTC.

CDR3 residues: CASKPRDTDTQYF. CDR3 in DNA: TGTGCCAGTAAGCCCAGGGACACAGATACGCAGTATTTT. This chain links TRBV19 with TRBJ2-3; D perhaps matches TRBD1 (5 bases). The CDR3 runs to 13 residues. V lost 7 bases and J lost 2, with 10 bases in between. From germline, CDR1 is LNHDA and CDR2 SQIVND (reference sequence).

This clone was observed a single time. The rearrangement links TRBV5-6 to TRBJ1-1; D gene unclear. CDR1 and CDR2 from the germline V gene are SGHDT and YYEEEE. Trimming removed 4 bases from V and 7 bases from J, with 17 bases in between. There are 14 residues in the CDR3. CDR3 sequence: CASSPTGRPREAFF. The CDR3 DNA sequence: TGTGCCAGCAGCCCTACCGGACGGCCCCGTGAAGCTTTCTTT.